This T cell receptor (beta chain) derives from a study of blood T cell repertoires in COVID-19. Across the whole study: Sources were T cells, B-cell-depleted T cells, or PBMCs; the material itself was cDNA or gDNA.

Assay: immunoSEQ multiplex PCR; the TCRdb copy retains only in-frame clones and omits some. The sample includes roughly 100,000 clones, around 90% seen only once; the top ten take 5.1%. This CDR3 region has 13 residues. Germline-derived CDR1 and CDR2 are MNHEY and SVGAGI. Trimming removed 8 bases at V and 1 base at J, with 10 bases between. The receptor was derived from a human donor in a cohort sampled during active COVID-19. This chain uses TRBV6-5 with TRBJ2-3; D not resolved. The specimen was peripheral blood. CDR3 protein: CASRLAGTDTQYF. The CDR3 DNA sequence: TGTGCCAGCCGTTTGGCGGGCACAGATACGCAGTATTTT.